These T cell receptor beta chains were read from a single sample in a study of cytomegalovirus exposure and HLA in healthy donors. Clones were sequenced by immunoSEQ multiplex PCR, and TCRdb holds only the in-frame ones, with some missing. The table includes 150,000 to 200,000 clones, 85% detected once. The specimen sequenced was PBMCs. These receptors were obtained from a man aged 18 to 30 in good health and CMV-seropositive. The CDR3 runs from the conserved cysteine through the conserved F or W. The D gene is left open where the match is weak. Clone size is stated in some rows and not others, as once, few, many or a class when expanded.

>NA|TRBJ2-2|few|TRBV27
CASSLRGTNTGELFF
TGTGCCAGCAGCCTGAGAGGGACGAACACCGGGGAGCTGTTTTTT
>TRBD1|TRBJ2-2|once|TRBV14
CASSRGQGRTGELFF
TGTGCCAGCAGTCGCGGACAGGGTCGGACCGGGGAGCTGTTTTTT
>TRBD1|TRBJ1-1|once|TRBV28
CASSLGAGGMNTEAFF
TGTGCCAGCAGCCTGGGGGCAGGGGGCATGAACACTGAAGCTTTCTTT
>TRBD1|TRBJ1-2|NA|TRBV19
CASTPQGVPYGYTF
TGTGCCAGTACTCCACAGGGGGTGCCTTATGGCTACACCTTC
>TRBD2|TRBJ2-7|NA|TRBV4-1
CASSQDPGLAGVEQYF
TGCGCCAGCAGCCAAGATCCCGGACTAGCGGGAGTAGAGCAGTACTTC
>NA|TRBJ2-5|NA|TRBV9
CASSVDGSRPWETQYF
TGTGCCAGCAGCGTAGACGGGTCGAGGCCCTGGGAGACCCAGTACTTC
>TRBD2|TRBJ2-2|few|TRBV27
CASTGEGRGELFF
TGTGCCAGCACGGGGGAGGGGCGCGGGGAGCTGTTTTTT
>TRBD2|TRBJ2-7|NA|TRBV19
CASSMAGGSGDEQYF
TGTGCCAGTAGTATGGCCGGCGGGAGCGGCGACGAGCAGTACTTC
>NA|TRBJ2-7|NA|TRBV29-1
CSVVSPGSPYEQYF
TGCAGCGTTGTATCCCCGGGGTCTCCCTACGAGCAGTACTTC
>NA|TRBJ1-6|NA|TRBV27
CASSPAGNSPLHF
TGTGCCAGCAGTCCGGCGGGGAATTCACCCCTCCACTTT
>TRBD1|TRBJ2-7|NA|TRBV6-1
CASSERGTDYEQYF
TGTGCCAGCAGTGAACGAGGGACAGACTACGAGCAGTACTTC
>NA|TRBJ1-2|few|TRBV19
CASSAGFYGYTF
TGTGCCAGTAGCGCAGGGTTCTATGGCTACACCTTC
>NA|TRBJ1-5|NA|TRBV7-7
CASTIFNQPQHF
TGTGCTAGCACCATTTTCAATCAGCCCCAGCATTTT
>NA|TRBJ2-5|NA|TRBV7-7
CASSRGPSQETQYF
TGTGCCAGCAGCCGTGGGCCCAGTCAAGAGACCCAGTACTTC
>TRBD1|TRBJ1-2|NA|TRBV27
CASSSSDRWDGYTF
TGTGCCAGCAGTAGTTCGGACAGGTGGGACGGCTACACCTTC
>NA|TRBJ1-1|NA|TRBV7-9
CASSFSENTEAFF
TGTGCCAGCAGCTTCTCAGAGAACACTGAAGCTTTCTTT
>TRBD2|TRBJ2-1|few|TRBV7-6
CASSSLGTSDYNEQFF
TGTGCCAGCAGCTCCCTAGGGACTAGCGACTACAATGAGCAGTTCTTC
>NA|TRBJ2-7|NA|TRBV28
CASGPGTYEQYF
TGTGCCAGCGGTCCGGGGACCTACGAGCAGTACTTC
>TRBD1|TRBJ2-7|NA|TRBV5-1
CASSTGTASYEQYF
TGCGCCAGCAGCACTGGGACAGCGAGCTACGAGCAGTACTTC
>NA|TRBJ1-3|few|TRBV11-2
CASSFGRVSGNTIYF
TGTGCCAGCAGCTTCGGGAGGGTCTCCGGAAACACCATATATTTT
>NA|TRBJ1-2|NA|TRBV7-6
CASSPSGDGYGYTF
TGTGCCAGCAGCCCCTCGGGGGACGGCTATGGCTACACCTTC
>TRBD2|TRBJ2-1|NA|TRBV7-2
CASSLLAGGYNEQFF
TGTGCCAGCAGCTTACTCGCGGGAGGATACAATGAGCAGTTCTTC
>NA|TRBJ2-1|NA|TRBV10-3
CAISRQGGGNEQFF
TGTGCCATCAGCAGACAGGGAGGTGGCAATGAGCAGTTCTTC
>TRBD2|TRBJ2-1|NA|TRBV2
CASRDQLAGGNNEQFF
TGTGCCAGCAGGGACCAACTAGCGGGAGGAAACAATGAGCAGTTCTTC
>NA|TRBJ1-1|NA|TRBV14
CASSLQGIATEAFF
TGTGCCAGCAGCCTCCAGGGGATCGCCACTGAAGCTTTCTTT
>NA|TRBJ2-7|once|TRBV6-1
CASSEAFAGPYYEQYF
TGTGCCAGCAGTGAAGCCTTCGCAGGGCCCTACTACGAGCAGTACTTC
>NA|TRBJ2-7|large|TRBV5-6
CASSLAGEQYF
TGTGCCAGCAGCTTGGCGGGCGAGCAGTACTTC
>NA|TRBJ2-1|NA|TRBV4-1
CASSQALLSYNEQFF
TGCGCCAGCAGCCAAGCACTGCTCTCCTACAATGAGCAGTTCTTC
>TRBD1|TRBJ2-7|NA|TRBV5-4
CASSSLGTGGYEQYF
TGTGCCAGCAGCTCTCTGGGGACAGGGGGCTACGAGCAGTACTTC
>TRBD1|TRBJ1-1|NA|TRBV28
CASSSATGGDEAFF
TGTGCCAGCAGTTCCGCGACAGGGGGCGACGAAGCTTTCTTT
>TRBD2|TRBJ2-1|NA|TRBV7-9
CASSSTSGTYNEQFF
TGTGCCAGCAGCTCGACTAGCGGGACCTACAATGAGCAGTTCTTC
>NA|TRBJ2-2|NA|TRBV5-4
CASSLSSGELFF
TGTGCCAGCAGCTTGTCGAGCGGGGAGCTGTTTTTT
>NA|TRBJ2-2|NA|TRBV11-2
CASSPINPRGELFF
TGTGCCAGCAGCCCCATTAACCCCAGGGGGGAGCTGTTTTTT
>TRBD1|TRBJ2-1|NA|TRBV28
CASSLWGAYRGRYNEQFF
TGTGCCAGCAGTTTATGGGGGGCCTACAGGGGGCGGTACAATGAGCAGTTCTTC
>TRBD1|TRBJ1-2|NA|TRBV7-3
CASSTSTGSGYTF
TGTGCCAGCAGCACCTCGACAGGGTCTGGCTACACCTTC
>TRBD2|TRBJ2-7|NA|TRBV13
CASSPVAGGGYEQYF
TGTGCCAGCAGCCCGGTAGCGGGAGGCGGCTACGAGCAGTACTTC
>TRBD1|TRBJ1-4|NA|TRBV5-1
CASSLDPGQVNEKLFF
TGCGCCAGCAGCTTGGATCCGGGACAGGTGAATGAAAAACTGTTTTTT
>TRBD2|TRBJ2-1|NA|TRBV7-9
CASSSPGGTSNNEQFF
TGTGCCAGCAGCTCACCCGGGGGGACTAGCAACAATGAGCAGTTCTTC
>NA|TRBJ2-6|NA|TRBV5-1
CASSFEAGTTSSGANVLTF
TGCGCCAGCAGCTTCGAAGCCGGGACAACAAGCTCTGGGGCCAACGTCCTGACTTTC
>TRBD2|TRBJ2-5|NA|TRBV7-3
CASYLAGTLAGRGETQYF
TGTGCCAGCTATCTAGCAGGGACGTTAGCGGGGAGAGGAGAGACCCAGTACTTC
>TRBD1|TRBJ2-7|NA|TRBV6-5
CASSYGQGESYEQYF
TGTGCCAGCAGTTACGGACAGGGGGAATCCTACGAGCAGTACTTC
>TRBD2|TRBJ2-3|NA|TRBV28
CASSLRAGRFGTSGRSRADTQYF
TGTGCCAGCAGTTTACGGGCAGGGCGTTTCGGGACTAGCGGGAGAAGTCGCGCAGATACGCAGTATTTT
>TRBD1|TRBJ2-1|NA|TRBV28
CATWTGRGPEQFF
TGTGCCACATGGACAGGGAGAGGGCCTGAGCAGTTCTTC
>NA|TRBJ2-1|NA|TRBV7-9
CASSPRGLSHYNEQFF
TGTGCCAGCAGCCCCCGGGGTCTCTCCCACTACAATGAGCAGTTCTTC
>NA|TRBJ1-1|NA|TRBV6-5
CASTKNTEAFF
TGTGCCAGCACTAAGAACACTGAAGCTTTCTTT
>TRBD1|TRBJ2-7|NA|TRBV7-9
CASSSGQGAPSKRYEQYF
TGTGCCAGCAGCTCGGGACAGGGTGCCCCATCTAAACGTTACGAGCAGTACTTC
>TRBD2|TRBJ2-1|NA|TRBV4-1
CASSQDGLAGPTNEQFF
TGCGCCAGCAGCCAAGATGGGCTAGCGGGACCAACCAATGAGCAGTTCTTC
>TRBD1|TRBJ1-2|NA|TRBV25-1
CASSAHRGPNYGYTF
TGTGCCAGCAGTGCCCACAGGGGTCCCAACTATGGCTACACCTTC
>NA|TRBJ2-7|few|TRBV2
CASSASVYEQYF
TGTGCCAGCAGTGCCTCGGTATACGAGCAGTACTTC
>TRBD1|TRBJ2-1|NA|TRBV28
CASSLWNQGAENEQFF
TGTGCCAGCAGTTTATGGAACCAGGGGGCGGAGAATGAGCAGTTCTTC